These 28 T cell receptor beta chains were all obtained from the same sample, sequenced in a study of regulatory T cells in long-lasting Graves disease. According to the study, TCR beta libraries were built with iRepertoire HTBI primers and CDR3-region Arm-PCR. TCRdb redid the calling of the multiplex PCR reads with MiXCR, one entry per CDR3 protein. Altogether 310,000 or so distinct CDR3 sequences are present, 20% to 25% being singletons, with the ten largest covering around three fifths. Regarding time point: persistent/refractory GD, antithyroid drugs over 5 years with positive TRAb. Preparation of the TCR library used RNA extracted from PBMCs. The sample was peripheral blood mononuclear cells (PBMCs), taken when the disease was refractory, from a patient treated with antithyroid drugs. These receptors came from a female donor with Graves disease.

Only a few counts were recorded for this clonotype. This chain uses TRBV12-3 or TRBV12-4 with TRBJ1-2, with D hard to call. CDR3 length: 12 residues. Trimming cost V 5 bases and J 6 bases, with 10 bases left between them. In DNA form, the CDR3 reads TGTGCCAGCAGTCTCAACTTCGATGGCTACACCTTC. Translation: CASSLNFDGYTF.

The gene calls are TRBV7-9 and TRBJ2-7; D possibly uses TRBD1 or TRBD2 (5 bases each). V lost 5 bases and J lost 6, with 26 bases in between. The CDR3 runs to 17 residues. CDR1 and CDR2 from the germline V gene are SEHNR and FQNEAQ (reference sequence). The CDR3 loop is CASSPPSGTLKGSEQYF. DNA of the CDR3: TGTGCCAGCAGCCCACCCTCCGGGACCCTGAAAGGGAGCGAGCAGTACTTC.

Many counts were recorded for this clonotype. This chain's CDR3 is CASSLVHNTGELFF. The CDR3 coding sequence is TGTGCCAGCAGTTTAGTACACAACACCGGGGAGCTGTTTTTT. The chain has TRBV28 and TRBJ2-2; no clear D. Per the germline V gene, CDR1 is MDHEN and CDR2 is SYDVKM. The CDR3 is 14 amino acids. V was pared by 2 bases and J by 2 bases, with 6 bases between.

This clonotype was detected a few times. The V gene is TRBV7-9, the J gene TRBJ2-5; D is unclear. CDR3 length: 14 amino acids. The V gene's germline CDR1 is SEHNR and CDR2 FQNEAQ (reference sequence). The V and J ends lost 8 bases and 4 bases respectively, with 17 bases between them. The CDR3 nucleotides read TGTGCCAGCCTTAAATTGGGAATCGGAGAGACCCAGTACTTC. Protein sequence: CASLKLGIGETQYF.

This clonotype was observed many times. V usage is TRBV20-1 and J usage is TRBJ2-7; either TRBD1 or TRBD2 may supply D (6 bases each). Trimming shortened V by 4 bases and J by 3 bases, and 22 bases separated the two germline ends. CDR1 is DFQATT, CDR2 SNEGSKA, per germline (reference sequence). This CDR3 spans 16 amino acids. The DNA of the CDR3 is TGCAGTGCTACCCGCGGCGGGGTGAAAGGGGGCTACGAGCAGTACTTC. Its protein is CSATRGGVKGGYEQYF.

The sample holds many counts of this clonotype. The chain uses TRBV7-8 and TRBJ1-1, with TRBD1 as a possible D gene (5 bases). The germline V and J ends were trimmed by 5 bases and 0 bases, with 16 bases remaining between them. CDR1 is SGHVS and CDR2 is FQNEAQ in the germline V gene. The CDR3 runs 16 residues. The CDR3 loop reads CASSLKAGPMNTEAFF. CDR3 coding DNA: TGTGCCAGCAGCCTTAAAGCGGGACCGATGAACACTGAAGCTTTCTTT.

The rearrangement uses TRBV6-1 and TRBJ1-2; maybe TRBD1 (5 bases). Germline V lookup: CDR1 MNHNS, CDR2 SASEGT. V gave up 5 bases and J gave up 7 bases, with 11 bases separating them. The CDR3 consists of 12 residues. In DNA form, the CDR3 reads TGTGCCAGCAGTCCCACAGGTTCTGGCTACACCTTC. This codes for CASSPTGSGYTF.

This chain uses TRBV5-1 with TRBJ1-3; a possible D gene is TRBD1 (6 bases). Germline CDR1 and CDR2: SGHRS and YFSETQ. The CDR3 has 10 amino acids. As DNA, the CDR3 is TGCGCTGAGAGGGGGAACACCATATATTTT. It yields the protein CAERGNTIYF.

CDR3 DNA: TGTGCCAGCAGTGGGCTAGGGGTTACCGGGGAGCTGTTTTTT. It yields the protein CASSGLGVTGELFF. This chain links TRBV6-1 with TRBJ2-2; TRBD1 is a possible D gene (5 bases). The CDR3 is 14 residues long. V dropped 4 bases and J dropped 5 bases, with 11 bases sitting between them. The V gene's germline CDR1 is MNHNS and CDR2 SASEGT.

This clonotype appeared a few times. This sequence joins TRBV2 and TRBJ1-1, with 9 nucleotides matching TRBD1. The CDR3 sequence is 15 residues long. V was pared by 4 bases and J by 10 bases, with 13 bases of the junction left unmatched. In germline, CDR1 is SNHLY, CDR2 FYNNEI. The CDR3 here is CASSGPGQGGSGAFF. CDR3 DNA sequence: TGTGCCAGCAGTGGGCCGGGACAGGGCGGCTCTGGAGCTTTCTTT.

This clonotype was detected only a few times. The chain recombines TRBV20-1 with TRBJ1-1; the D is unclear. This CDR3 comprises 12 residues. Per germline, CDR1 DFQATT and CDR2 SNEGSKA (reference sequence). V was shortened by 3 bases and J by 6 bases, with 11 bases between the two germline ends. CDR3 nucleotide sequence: TGCAGTGCTAGGATCCCAAGGGCTGAAGCTTTCTTT. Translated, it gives CSARIPRAEAFF.

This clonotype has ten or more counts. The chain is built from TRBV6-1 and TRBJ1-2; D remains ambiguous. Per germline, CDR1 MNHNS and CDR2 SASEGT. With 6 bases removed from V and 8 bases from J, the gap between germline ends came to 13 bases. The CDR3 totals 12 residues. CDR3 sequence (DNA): TGTGCCAGCAGGTTCCCTTCGCCAGGCTACACCTTC. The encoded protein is CASRFPSPGYTF.

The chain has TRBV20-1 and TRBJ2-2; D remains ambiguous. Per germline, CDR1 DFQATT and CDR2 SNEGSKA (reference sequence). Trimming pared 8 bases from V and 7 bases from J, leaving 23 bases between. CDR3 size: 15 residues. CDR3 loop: CSTKAASAIGGELFF. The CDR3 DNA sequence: TGCAGTACCAAGGCAGCCAGCGCGATAGGCGGGGAGCTGTTTTTT.

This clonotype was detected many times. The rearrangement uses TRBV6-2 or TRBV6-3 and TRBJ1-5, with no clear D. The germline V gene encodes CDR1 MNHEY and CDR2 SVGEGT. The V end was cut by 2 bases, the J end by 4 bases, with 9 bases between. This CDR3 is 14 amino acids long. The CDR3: CASSYPLQNQPQHF. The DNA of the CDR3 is TGTGCCAGCAGTTACCCCCTCCAAAATCAGCCCCAGCATTTT.

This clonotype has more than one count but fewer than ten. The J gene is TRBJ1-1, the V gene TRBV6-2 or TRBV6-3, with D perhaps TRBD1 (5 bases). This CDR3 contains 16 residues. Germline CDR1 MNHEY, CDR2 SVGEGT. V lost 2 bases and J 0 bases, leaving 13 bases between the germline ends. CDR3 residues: CASSYGARPMNTEAFF. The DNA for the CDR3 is TGTGCCAGCAGTTACGGGGCTCGCCCCATGAACACTGAAGCTTTCTTT.

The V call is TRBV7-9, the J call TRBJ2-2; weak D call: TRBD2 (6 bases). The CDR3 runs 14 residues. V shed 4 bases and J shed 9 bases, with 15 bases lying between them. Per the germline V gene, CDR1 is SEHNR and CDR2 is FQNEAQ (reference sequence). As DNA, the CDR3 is TGTGCCAGCAGCTCTTCCGGGAGCAAGTGGGAGCTGTTTTTT. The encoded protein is CASSSSGSKWELFF.

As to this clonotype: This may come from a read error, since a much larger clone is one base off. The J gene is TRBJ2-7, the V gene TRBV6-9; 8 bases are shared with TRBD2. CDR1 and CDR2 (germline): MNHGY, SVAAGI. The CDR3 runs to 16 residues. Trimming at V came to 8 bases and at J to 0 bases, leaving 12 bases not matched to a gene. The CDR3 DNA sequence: TGTGCCAGCGGTTTCGGGGGGGACTTAAGCTCCTACGAGCAGTACTTC. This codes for CASGFGGDLSSYEQYF.

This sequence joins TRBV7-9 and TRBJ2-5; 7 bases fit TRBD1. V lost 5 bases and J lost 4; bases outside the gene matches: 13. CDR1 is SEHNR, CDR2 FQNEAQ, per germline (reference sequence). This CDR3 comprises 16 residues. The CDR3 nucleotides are TGTGCCAGCAGCGTTACAAAGACAGGGATGGGAGAGACCCAGTACTTC. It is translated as CASSVTKTGMGETQYF. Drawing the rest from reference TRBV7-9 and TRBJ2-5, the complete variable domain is DTGVSQNPRHKITKRGQNVTFRCDPISEHNRLYWYRQTLGQGPEFLTYFQNEAQLEKSRLLSDRFSAERPKGSFSTLEIQRTEQGDSAMYLCASSVTKTGMGETQYFGPGTRLLVL.

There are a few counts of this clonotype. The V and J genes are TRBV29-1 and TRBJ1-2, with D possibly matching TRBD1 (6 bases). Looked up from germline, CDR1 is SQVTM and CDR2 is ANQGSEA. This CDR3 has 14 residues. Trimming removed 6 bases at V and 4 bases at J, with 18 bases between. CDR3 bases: TGCAGCGTACGTTACAGGGCACCAGGCTATGGCTACACCTTC. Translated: CSVRYRAPGYGYTF.

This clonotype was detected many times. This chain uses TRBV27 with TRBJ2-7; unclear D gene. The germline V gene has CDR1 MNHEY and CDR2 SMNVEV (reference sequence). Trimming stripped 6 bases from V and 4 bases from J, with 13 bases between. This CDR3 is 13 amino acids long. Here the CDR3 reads CASSRIGPYEQYF. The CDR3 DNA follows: TGTGCCAGCAGCCGAATAGGACCTTACGAGCAGTACTTC.

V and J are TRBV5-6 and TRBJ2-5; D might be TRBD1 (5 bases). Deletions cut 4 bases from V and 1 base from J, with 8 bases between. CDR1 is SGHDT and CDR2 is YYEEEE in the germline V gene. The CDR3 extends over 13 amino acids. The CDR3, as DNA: TGTGCCAGCAGCACGGACATCCAAGAGACCCAGTACTTC. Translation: CASSTDIQETQYF.

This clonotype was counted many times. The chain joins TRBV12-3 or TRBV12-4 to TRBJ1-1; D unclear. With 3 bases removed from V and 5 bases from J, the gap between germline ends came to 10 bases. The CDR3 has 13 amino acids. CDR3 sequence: CASSLAEPTEAFF. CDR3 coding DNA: TGTGCCAGCAGTTTGGCGGAACCGACTGAAGCTTTCTTT.

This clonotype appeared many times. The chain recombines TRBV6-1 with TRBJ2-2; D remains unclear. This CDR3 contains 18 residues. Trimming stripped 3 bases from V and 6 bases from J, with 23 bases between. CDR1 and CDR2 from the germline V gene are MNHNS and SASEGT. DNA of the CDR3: TGTGCCAGCAGTGACCCACCCGGATCGGACCCAGGTTCCGGGGAGCTGTTTTTT. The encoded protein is CASSDPPGSDPGSGELFF.

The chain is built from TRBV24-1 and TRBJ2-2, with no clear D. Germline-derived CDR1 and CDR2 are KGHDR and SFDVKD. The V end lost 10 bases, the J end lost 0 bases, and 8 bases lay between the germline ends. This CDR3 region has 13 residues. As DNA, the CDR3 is TGTGCCACTCAAACCCCGAACACCGGGGAGCTGTTTTTT. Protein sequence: CATQTPNTGELFF.

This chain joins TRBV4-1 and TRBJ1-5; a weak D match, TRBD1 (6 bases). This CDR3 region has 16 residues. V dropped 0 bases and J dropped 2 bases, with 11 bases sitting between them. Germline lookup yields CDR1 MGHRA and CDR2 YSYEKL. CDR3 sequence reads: CASSQEGGAGNQPQHF. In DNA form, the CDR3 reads TGCGCCAGCAGCCAAGAAGGGGGTGCTGGCAATCAGCCCCAGCATTTT.

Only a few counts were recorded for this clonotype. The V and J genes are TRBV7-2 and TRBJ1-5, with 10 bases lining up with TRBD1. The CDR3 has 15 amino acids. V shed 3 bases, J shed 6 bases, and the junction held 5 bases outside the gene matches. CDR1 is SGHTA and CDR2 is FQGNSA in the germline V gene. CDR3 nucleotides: TGTGCCAGCAGCTTGACAGGGGGCTCCGGTCAGCCCCAGCATTTT. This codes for CASSLTGGSGQPQHF.

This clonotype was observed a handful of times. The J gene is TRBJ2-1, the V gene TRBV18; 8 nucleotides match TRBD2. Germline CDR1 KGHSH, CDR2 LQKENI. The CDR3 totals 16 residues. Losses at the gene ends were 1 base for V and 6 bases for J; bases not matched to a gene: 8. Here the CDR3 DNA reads TGTGCCAGCTCACCACGGTACAGCGGGAGTGCCAATGAGCAGTTCTTC. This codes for CASSPRYSGSANEQFF.

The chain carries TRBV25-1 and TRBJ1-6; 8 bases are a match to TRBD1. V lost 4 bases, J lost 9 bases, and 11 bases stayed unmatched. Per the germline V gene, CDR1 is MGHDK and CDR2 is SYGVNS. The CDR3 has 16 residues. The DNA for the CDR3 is TGTGCCAGCAGTGGATATGGGACAGGACGTACTTCACCCCTCCACTTT. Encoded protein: CASSGYGTGRTSPLHF.